This passage covers 23 T cell receptor beta chains from one sample sequenced in a study of cytomegalovirus exposure and HLA in healthy donors. The primer mix had 60 Vbeta and 13 Jbeta primers. Profiling relied on immunoSEQ multiplex PCR, and the TCRdb table lists in-frame clones only, not all of them. This table holds over 70,000 clones, about 80% found once. Sequenced input: PBMCs. These receptor sequences come from a male donor in good health and CMV-seronegative.

In its sample, this clone was seen a few times. The chain couples TRBV5-5 to TRBJ2-6; tentatively, D is TRBD2 (6 bases). CDR3 length: 17 amino acids. Germline-derived CDR1 and CDR2 are SGHKS and YYEKEE (reference sequence). The ends were cut back, 4 bases at V and 3 bases at J, with 17 bases in the middle. The CDR3 here is CASSPGGAVDGANVLTF. In nucleotides, the CDR3 is TGTGCCAGCAGCCCGGGCGGGGCAGTGGATGGGGCCAACGTCCTGACTTTC.

This chain's CDR3 is CASRITGGARNEQFF. CDR3 in DNA: TGTGCCAGCAGGATAACAGGGGGCGCGCGCAATGAGCAGTTCTTC. The chain recombines TRBV7-6 with TRBJ2-1, with TRBD1 matching over 9 bases. Germline V gives CDR1 SGHVS, CDR2 FNYEAQ. Losses at the gene ends were 6 bases for V and 6 bases for J; bases not matched to a gene: 9. The CDR3 sequence is 15 residues long.

V is TRBV19 and J is TRBJ2-5; D is perhaps TRBD1 (6 bases). The CDR3 totals 16 residues. CDR1 LNHDA and CDR2 SQIVND come from the germline V gene (reference sequence). Trimming left V 4 bases short and J 2 bases short, with 17 bases between. The CDR3 sequence: CASSNGAGDLQETQYF. Written as DNA, the CDR3 is TGTGCCAGTAGTAATGGGGCAGGGGACCTTCAAGAGACCCAGTACTTC.

The genes are TRBV29-1 and TRBJ2-2; D might be TRBD2 (5 bases). V was trimmed by 4 bases and J by 4 bases, leaving 13 bases between them. This CDR3 contains 14 residues. Germline V lookup: CDR1 SQVTM, CDR2 ANQGSEA. Here the CDR3 DNA reads TGCAGCGTTGGTGAGGCTAGCTTCACCGGGGAGCTGTTTTTT. Its protein product is CSVGEASFTGELFF.

This chain uses TRBV28 with TRBJ2-5; 10 bases agree with TRBD1. V shed 6 bases, J shed 2 bases, and the junction held 9 bases outside the gene matches. The CDR3 totals 16 residues. Per the germline V gene, CDR1 is MDHEN and CDR2 is SYDVKM. The CDR3, as DNA: TGTGCCAGCAGCCACGACAGGGGGCTAGGGCAAGAGACCCAGTACTTC. Protein product: CASSHDRGLGQETQYF.

This clone is a singleton in its sample. The V call is TRBV5-4, the J call TRBJ2-1, with a tentative D call TRBD2 (6 bases). Trimming pared 1 base from V and 6 bases from J, leaving 11 bases between. Germline CDR1 reads SGHNT; CDR2 reads YYREEE (reference sequence). The CDR3 has 14 amino acids. The CDR3 is CASSLNGLLNEQFF. The CDR3 bases are TGTGCCAGCAGCTTGAACGGACTACTCAATGAGCAGTTCTTC.

This chain uses TRBV4-3 with TRBJ2-7; possibly TRBD2 for D (6 bases). V dropped 1 base and J dropped 1 base, with 20 bases sitting between them. This CDR3 region has 18 residues. The germline V gene has CDR1 LGHNA and CDR2 YSLEER. The CDR3 here is CASSQAYTQAGPSYEQYF. CDR3 in DNA: TGCGCCAGCAGCCAAGCTTATACTCAAGCGGGTCCTTCCTACGAGCAGTACTTC.

Worth noting for this clone: The limits of the CDR3 on the DNA are not certain, so only TCRdb's listed CDR3 is given. The chain combines TRBV5-6 with TRBJ1-1; no DNA check was done on the table's D call, TRBD1. Germline V CDR1 and CDR2: SGHDT, YYEEEE. The length of the CDR3 is 15 amino acids, counting both ends. CDR3 protein: CASSFGPGDNTEAFF.

The chain's CDR3 is CASSYVRYNEQFF. Written as DNA, the CDR3 is TGTGCCAGTAGTTACGTGCGTTACAATGAGCAGTTCTTC. The chain couples TRBV19 to TRBJ2-1; D unclear. The CDR3 contains 13 residues. Germline V CDR1 and CDR2: LNHDA, SQIVND (reference sequence). The germline V and J ends were trimmed by 5 bases and 4 bases, with 9 bases remaining between them.

The chain recombines TRBV28 with TRBJ1-2; D may be TRBD1 (6 bases). From germline, CDR1 is MDHEN and CDR2 SYDVKM. The CDR3 has 13 residues. V was clipped by 4 bases and J by 2 bases, with 8 bases between them. DNA of the CDR3: TGTGCCAGCAGTTGGGGGGGCAACTATGGCTACACCTTC. Translated, it gives CASSWGGNYGYTF.

The chain combines TRBV5-1 with TRBJ1-4; D remains unclear. This CDR3 contains 14 residues. Trimming left V 4 bases short and J 0 bases short, with 7 bases between. Germline lookup yields CDR1 SGHRS and CDR2 YFSETQ. DNA for the CDR3: TGCGCCAGCAGCCTAGCTGCAACTAATGAAAAACTGTTTTTT. Amino acid sequence: CASSLAATNEKLFF.

This clone was picked up a small number of times. The genes are TRBV9 and TRBJ2-1; TRBD1 matches 7 bases. Germline V gene data show CDR1 as SGDLS and CDR2 as YYNGEE. The length of the CDR3 is 15 residues. V lost 4 bases to trimming and J lost 8 bases; unmatched junction nucleotides: 12. The CDR3 loop is CASSQTGLGIYEQFF. CDR3 nucleotide sequence: TGTGCCAGCAGCCAGACAGGGTTGGGAATATATGAGCAGTTCTTC.

This clone was observed a handful of times. J is TRBJ2-3 and V is TRBV9; 13 bases line up with TRBD2. Germline assignment: CDR1 SGDLS and CDR2 YYNGEE. V shed 4 bases and J 2 bases; nucleotides not matched to a gene: 7. This CDR3 contains 17 residues. This chain's CDR3 is CASSLTGLAGVTDTQYF. The CDR3 region has the DNA TGTGCCAGCAGCTTGACCGGACTAGCGGGGGTCACAGATACGCAGTATTTT.

The CDR3 is CASSEFLLNREQFF. Written as DNA, the CDR3 is TGTGCCAGCAGTGAATTCCTACTTAACCGTGAGCAGTTCTTC. V usage is TRBV25-1 and J usage is TRBJ2-1; D uncertain. The CDR3 length is 14 residues. V shed 1 base and J shed 9 bases, with 13 bases lying between them. From germline, CDR1 is MGHDK and CDR2 SYGVNS.

The V call is TRBV7-8, the J call TRBJ2-6, with TRBD1 matching 9 bases. This CDR3 is 19 amino acids long. Germline loops: CDR1 SGHVS, CDR2 FQNEAQ. Trimming took 5 bases from V and 0 from J; bases not matched to a gene: 11. CDR3 loop: CASSTDWGTGNSGANVLTF. The CDR3 nucleotides are TGTGCCAGCAGCACGGATTGGGGGACAGGGAACTCTGGGGCCAACGTCCTGACTTTC. Looking up the rest from reference TRBV7-8 and TRBJ2-6 gives the full variable domain: GAGVSQSPRYKVAKRGQDVALRCDPISGHVSLFWYQQALGQGPEFLTYFQNEAQLDKSGLPSDRFFAERPEGSVSTLKIQRTQQEDSAVYLCASSTDWGTGNSGANVLTFGAGSRLTVL.

The chain links TRBV4-3 to TRBJ1-2, with 7 bases that match TRBD1. This CDR3 region has 15 residues. From germline, CDR1 is LGHNA and CDR2 YSLEER. Losses at the gene ends were 3 bases for V and 10 bases for J; bases not matched to a gene: 14. Here the CDR3 reads CASSHHIGRQGDYTF. The DNA of the CDR3 is TGCGCCAGCAGCCATCATATTGGTAGACAGGGTGACTACACCTTC.

The rearrangement links TRBV27 to TRBJ2-5, with 15 bases that match TRBD2. The last part of the DNA fits TRBJ2-7 better; the J call may be wrong. CDR1 is MNHEY and CDR2 is SMNVEV in the germline V gene (reference sequence). The CDR3 runs 20 residues. The CDR3 region is CASSSRTSGGAGVSSYEQYF. The CDR3 coding sequence is TGTGCCAGCAGTTCGCGGACTAGCGGGGGGGCGGGGGTTAGCTCCTACGAGCAGTACTTC.

The V call is TRBV6-5, the J call TRBJ2-5; 7 bases are a match to TRBD2. J lost 5 bases, V lost 2 bases, and 5 bases had no gene match. Germline CDR1 MNHEY, CDR2 SVGAGI. The CDR3 spans 14 residues. This CDR3 is CASSYQGGYETQYF. The CDR3 DNA sequence: TGTGCCAGCAGTTACCAGGGAGGGTATGAGACCCAGTACTTC.

This sequence joins TRBV2 and TRBJ1-4; possibly TRBD1 for D (6 bases). Trimming took 6 bases from V and 4 from J, leaving 12 bases between them. The CDR3 consists of 14 residues. Germline loops: CDR1 SNHLY, CDR2 FYNNEI. Written as DNA, the CDR3 is TGTGCCAGCAGAAGACAGGCCTATAATGAAAAACTGTTTTTT. Amino acid sequence: CASRRQAYNEKLFF.

This clone has a handful of counts. The chain employs TRBV10-3 and TRBJ2-3, with 8 bases aligning to TRBD1. The trim removed 1 base at V and 3 bases at J, leaving 3 bases unmatched. CDR1 ENHRY and CDR2 SYGVKD come from the germline V gene. This CDR3 has 15 residues. CDR3 residues: CAISELGQGTDTQYF. CDR3 DNA: TGTGCCATCAGTGAGTTAGGACAGGGAACAGATACGCAGTATTTT.

The genes are TRBV28 and TRBJ2-2; 9 bases map to TRBD1. Germline V gives CDR1 MDHEN, CDR2 SYDVKM. The CDR3 extends over 16 amino acids. Losses at the gene ends were 7 bases for V and 4 bases for J; bases not matched to a gene: 10. In DNA form, the CDR3 reads TGTGCCAGCACTCTACTCACAGGGGGCGCCACCGGGGAGCTGTTTTTT. This translates into CASTLLTGGATGELFF.

This clone showed up just a few times. The rearrangement uses TRBV6-5 and TRBJ1-1, with 7 bases that match TRBD1. The J segment lost 10 bases and the V segment lost 4 bases, leaving 12 bases of the junction unmatched. CDR3 length: 14 residues. The germline CDR1 and CDR2 sequences are MNHEY and SVGAGI. In DNA form, the CDR3 reads TGTGCCAGCAGTTCAGTAGGGGGCAACTTAGGAGCTTTCTTT. It yields the protein CASSSVGGNLGAFF.

This chain links TRBV2 with TRBJ1-5, with 10 nucleotides matching TRBD1. The length of the CDR3 is 14 residues. CDR1 and CDR2 from the germline V gene are SNHLY and FYNNEI. Trimming at V came to 8 bases and at J to 5 bases, leaving 6 bases not matched to a gene. The CDR3 here is CASARQGAYQPQHF. CDR3 DNA sequence: TGTGCCAGCGCCCGACAGGGGGCCTATCAGCCCCAGCATTTT. Based on the CDR3 plus reference TRBV2 and TRBJ1-5, the full variable domain is EPEVTQTPSHQVTQMGQEVILRCVPISNHLYFYWYRQILGQKVEFLVSFYNNEISEKSEIFDDQFSVERPDGSNFTLKIRSTKLEDSAMYFCASARQGAYQPQHFGDGTRLSIL.